This is a list of T cell receptor beta chains from one sample in a study of OX40 agonist ivuxolimab in advanced cancers. The method was immunoSEQ multiplex PCR; TCRdb's version includes in-frame clones alone and lacks a portion of them. The sample has approximately 130,000 clones; 75% to 95% are singletons. The material was CD4+ or CD8+ T cells sorted from blood, obtained in a trial of the OX40 agonist ivuxolimab. The source is an adult with an advanced solid tumor such as melanoma, head and neck, liver or kidney cancer. Each CDR3 is given with its conserved first and last residue. D genes are given only for firm matches. Clone size is stated in some rows and not others, as once, few, many or a class when expanded.

>TRBJ1-2|TRBV27|NA|NA
CASSSLNAVNYGYTF
TGTGCCAGCAGCTCCCTCAACGCGGTGAACTATGGCTACACCTTC
>TRBJ2-7|TRBV5-1|NA|NA
CASSLGTPSPGEQYF
TGCGCCAGCAGCTTAGGGACACCCTCTCCTGGCGAGCAGTACTTC
>TRBJ1-5|TRBV28|NA|NA
CASSFGGSNQPQHF
TGTGCCAGCAGTTTTGGAGGGTCCAATCAGCCCCAGCATTTT
>TRBJ2-5|TRBV7-3|NA|TRBD2
CASSSSGTSGGETQYF
TGTGCCAGCAGCTCATCCGGGACTAGCGGCGGAGAGACCCAGTACTTC
>TRBJ1-1|TRBV19|NA|TRBD1
CASSTTHRGQTEAFF
TGTGCCAGTAGTACCACACACAGGGGGCAGACTGAAGCTTTCTTT
>TRBJ2-7|TRBV19|NA|NA
CASSIRSGAAEQYF
TGTGCCAGTAGTATAAGGAGTGGGGCAGCCGAGCAGTACTTC
>TRBJ1-1|TRBV7-3|few|NA
CASSLMRAEAFF
TGTGCCAGCAGCTTAATGAGGGCAGAAGCTTTCTTT
>TRBJ1-6|TRBV5-6|NA|TRBD1
CASSLTGQGGNSPLHF
TGTGCCAGCAGCCTGACAGGGCAGGGGGGTAATTCACCCCTCCACTTT
>TRBJ1-1|TRBV2|NA|NA
CASRPSGVGAEAFF
TGTGCCAGCAGGCCTTCAGGGGTTGGCGCTGAAGCTTTCTTT
>TRBJ2-1|TRBV7-9|NA|NA
CASSFQGTTYNEQFF
TGTGCCAGCAGCTTCCAGGGGACCACCTACAATGAGCAGTTCTTC
>TRBJ2-2|TRBV6-5|NA|NA
CASRVAGELFF
TGTGCCAGCAGGGTGGCCGGGGAGCTGTTTTTT
>TRBJ1-1|TRBV12-5|NA|NA
CASGLVPTFTEAFF
TGTGCTAGTGGTTTGGTACCCACATTCACTGAAGCTTTCTTT
>TRBJ2-7|TRBV18|NA|TRBD1
CASSSEQGFYEQYF
TGTGCCAGCTCATCCGAACAGGGGTTCTACGAGCAGTACTTC
>TRBJ2-1|TRBV28|NA|TRBD2
CASSGGSPAYYNEQFF
TGTGCCAGCAGTGGCGGGAGCCCTGCGTACTACAATGAGCAGTTCTTC
>TRBJ1-2|TRBV6-6|NA|NA
CASSTVNLLGYTF
TGTGCCAGCAGTACAGTAAACCTATTGGGCTACACCTTC
>TRBJ2-7|TRBV6-1|NA|NA
CASSEWDRPNF
TGTGCCAGCAGTGAATGGGACCGCCCCAACTTC
>TRBJ2-1|TRBV28|NA|NA
CASRPGAYNEQFF
TGTGCCAGCAGGCCGGGAGCGTACAATGAGCAGTTCTTC
>TRBJ2-4|TRBV4-2|NA|NA
CASSQDRPVAKNIQYF
TGTGCCAGCAGCCAAGATCGGCCGGTAGCCAAAAACATTCAGTACTTC
>TRBJ2-5|TRBV19|NA|NA
CASSRRGETQYF
TGTGCCAGTAGCCGCAGGGGTGAGACCCAGTACTTC
>TRBJ2-1|TRBV11-3|NA|NA
CASSLNDRYNEQFF
TGTGCCAGCAGCTTAAACGACAGATACAATGAGCAGTTCTTC
>TRBJ2-7|TRBV7-9|few|NA
CASTAEFYEQYF
TGTGCCAGCACCGCGGAATTCTACGAGCAGTACTTC
>TRBJ1-4|TRBV6-5|NA|NA
CASSYSVAANEKLFF
TGTGCCAGCAGTTACTCGGTCGCAGCTAATGAAAAACTGTTTTTT
>TRBJ2-2|TRBV4-1|once|TRBD1
CASSQGVDRGPKSGELFF
TGCGCCAGCAGCCAAGGGGTAGACAGGGGGCCTAAGTCCGGGGAGCTGTTTTTT
>TRBJ2-3|TRBV5-1|NA|NA
CASRFSEKDTQYF
TGCGCCAGCAGATTTTCGGAAAAGGATACGCAGTATTTT
>TRBJ2-3|TRBV10-3|NA|TRBD2
CAISESGGGGTDTQYF
TGTGCCATCAGTGAGTCCGGGGGGGGTGGCACAGATACGCAGTATTTT
>TRBJ2-2|TRBV5-4|NA|NA
CASSVEWGSTGELFF
TGTGCCAGCAGCGTGGAATGGGGTTCTACCGGGGAGCTGTTTTTT
>TRBJ1-5|TRBV5-8|NA|NA
CASSFGRDQPQHF
TGTGCCAGCAGCTTTGGGCGAGATCAGCCCCAGCATTTT
>TRBJ2-7|TRBV7-8|NA|TRBD1
CASSSPGQGPSYEQYF
TGTGCCAGCAGCTCCCCAGGACAGGGGCCCTCCTACGAGCAGTACTTC
>TRBJ1-3|TRBV6-1|NA|NA
CASSERGGNTIYF
TGTGCCAGCAGTGAACGGGGGGGAAACACCATATATTTT
>TRBJ1-5|TRBV27|NA|TRBD1
CASSSSGTGGSGSNQPQHF
TGTGCCAGCAGTTCCTCTGGGACAGGGGGATCCGGGAGCAATCAGCCCCAGCATTTT
>TRBJ1-3|TRBV6-6|NA|TRBD1
CASSYLGQAGNTIYF
TGTGCCAGCAGTTACCTCGGACAGGCTGGAAACACCATATATTTT
>TRBJ1-4|TRBV5-1|NA|NA
CASSPSGADEKLFF
TGCGCCAGCAGCCCCTCGGGGGCGGATGAAAAACTGTTTTTT
>TRBJ2-5|TRBV7-9|once|NA
CASNWGETQYF
TGTGCCAGCAACTGGGGGGAGACCCAGTACTTC
>TRBJ1-2|TRBV2|NA|TRBD1
CASRRQGGGYTF
TGTGCCAGCAGGAGACAGGGGGGCGGCTACACCTTC
>TRBJ2-7|TRBV6-1|NA|NA
CATETEYYEQYF
TGTGCCACCGAGACAGAATACTACGAGCAGTACTTC
>TRBJ2-7|TRBV27|NA|TRBD2
CASSFGLAGVEQYF
TGTGCCAGCAGTTTTGGGCTAGCGGGAGTTGAGCAGTACTTC
>TRBJ2-7|TRBV11-2|NA|NA
CASSLSPESYEQYF
TGTGCCAGCAGCTTAAGTCCAGAGTCCTACGAGCAGTACTTC
>TRBJ2-7|TRBV10-3|NA|NA
CAISESAGSYEQYF
TGTGCCATCAGTGAGTCAGCGGGTTCCTACGAGCAGTACTTC
>TRBJ2-5|TRBV12-5|NA|NA
CASGPDSKETQYF
TGTGCTAGTGGTCCGGACAGTAAAGAGACCCAGTACTTC
>TRBJ1-5|TRBV6-5|NA|NA
CASGAWRGFEPQHF
TGTGCCAGCGGTGCCTGGCGGGGATTTGAGCCCCAGCATTTT
>TRBJ1-2|TRBV7-2|NA|TRBD1
CASSPGQVYGYTF
TGTGCCAGCAGCCCGGGACAGGTCTATGGCTACACCTTC